Following are 9 T cell receptor beta chains from one sample sequenced in a study of response to subunit inactivated influenza vaccine. TCRdb recomputed calls from the RT-PCR reads with MiXCR, one row per CDR3 protein. The table includes 530,000 or so distinct CDR3 sequences, 12% detected once. The sequencing here drew on PBMCs from blood, taken on the day of vaccination. Receptor source: a middle-aged man who received an inactivated influenza vaccine.

The V and J genes are TRBV20-1 and TRBJ2-1; D ambiguous. CDR1 is DFQATT, CDR2 SNEGSKA, per germline (reference sequence). This CDR3 spans 16 amino acids. V shed 0 bases and J shed 3 bases, with 15 bases lying between them. The CDR3 bases are TGCAGTGCTAGAGAATTTACACTACTCAACTACAATGAGCAGTTCTTC. Encoded protein: CSAREFTLLNYNEQFF.

This clonotype was recorded a few times. This sequence joins TRBV27 and TRBJ2-5, with TRBD1 matching over 8 bases. The CDR3 runs to 15 residues. Germline values: CDR1 MNHEY, CDR2 SMNVEV (reference sequence). Trimming took 6 bases from V and 2 from J; bases not matched to a gene: 8. The CDR3: CASSRPGQGQETQYF. The DNA of the CDR3 is TGTGCCAGCAGCCGCCCCGGACAGGGACAAGAGACCCAGTACTTC.

The table lists this clonotype with many counts. The chain recombines TRBV6-5 with TRBJ1-1; D gene unclear. CDR3 length: 17 residues. CDR1 and CDR2 from the germline V gene are MNHEY and SVGAGI. V lost 2 bases, J lost 3 bases, and 19 bases lay in between. In DNA, the CDR3 is TGTGCCAGCAGTTACCGGGCTGTGAAAATTTGGGACACTGAAGCTTTCTTT. This translates into CASSYRAVKIWDTEAFF.

This clonotype was seen only a few times. This rearrangement joins TRBV29-1 to TRBJ1-3; D is ambiguous. Germline assignment: CDR1 SQVTM and CDR2 ANQGSEA. CDR3 length: 11 amino acids. Trimming cost V 4 bases and J 3 bases, with 4 bases left between them. The CDR3: CSVGLGNTIYF. CDR3 in DNA: TGCAGCGTTGGACTTGGAAACACCATATATTTT.

This clonotype was observed a handful of times. The CDR3 coding sequence is TGTGCCAGCGGTAGACAGGGAGCCTACGAGCAGTACTTC. The encoded protein is CASGRQGAYEQYF. The V and J genes are TRBV3-1 and TRBJ2-7, with 7 bases aligning to TRBD1. The CDR3 consists of 13 residues. V was clipped by 8 bases and J by 2 bases; unmatched bases: 6. CDR1 is LGHDT, CDR2 YNNKEL, per germline (reference sequence).

The CDR3 protein is CSARMRAGDQETQYF. For the CDR3, the DNA is TGCAGTGCTAGGATGCGAGCGGGGGACCAAGAGACCCAGTACTTC. The chain recombines TRBV20-1 with TRBJ2-5, with 8 bases fitting TRBD2. CDR3 length equals 15 residues. Germline CDR1 and CDR2: DFQATT and SNEGSKA (reference sequence). With V trimmed by 3 bases and J by 0 bases, 6 bases remained unmatched.

V is TRBV25-1 and J is TRBJ1-5; TRBD1 agrees at 8 bases. The V gene end was trimmed by 5 bases and the J gene end by 3 bases; junction bases not matched to a gene: 3. The length of the CDR3 is 14 residues. Germline V gene data show CDR1 as MGHDK and CDR2 as SYGVNS. The CDR3 DNA follows: TGTGCCAGCAGTAGACAGGGGAACAATCAGCCCCAGCATTTT. Translated, it gives CASSRQGNNQPQHF.

This rearrangement joins TRBV2 to TRBJ2-7, with TRBD1 matching 10 bases. CDR3 length: 14 amino acids. Trimming cost V 5 bases and J 6 bases; bases outside gene matches: 7. Per the germline V gene, CDR1 is SNHLY and CDR2 is FYNNEI. As DNA, the CDR3 is TGTGCCAGCAGTTTCCCGGGACAGGGGCCCGAGCAGTACTTC. It translates to CASSFPGQGPEQYF.

This clonotype was seen ten or more times. The rearrangement uses TRBV7-9 and TRBJ2-1; D not resolved. Trimming left V 4 bases short and J 14 bases short, with 12 bases between. CDR1 is SEHNR and CDR2 is FQNEAQ in the germline V gene (reference sequence). CDR3 length: 11 residues. The CDR3 nucleotides are TGTGCCAGCAGCTCCTCAGAGTCGGAGTTCTTC. Protein product: CASSSSESEFF.